Described below is a single T cell receptor (beta chain) sequence and its context. This entry belongs to a study of blood T cells in healthy people across ages. Primed by a sample-barcoded 5' primer and a J-beta primer mix, a second PCR proceeded for about 6 to 12 cycles. TCRdb called the 5' RACE reads again in MiXCR, with one record for every CDR3 protein. Of about 780,000 distinct CDR3 sequences in the sample, roughly 60% are singletons; the top ten hold around a quarter. Germline lookup yields CDR1 LNHNV and CDR2 YYDKDF (reference sequence). The CDR3 is 12 amino acids. V dropped 7 bases and J dropped 4 bases, with 9 bases sitting between them.

This sequence joins TRBV15 and TRBJ2-3; D may be TRBD1 (6 bases). The sequencing input was blood. The receptor was isolated from a man aged 25-45 years in good health. This chain's CDR3 is CATTPGADTQYF. In nucleotides, the CDR3 is TGTGCCACCACGCCAGGGGCAGATACGCAGTATTTT. Based on the CDR3 plus reference TRBV15 and TRBJ2-3, the full variable domain is DAMVIQNPRYQVTQFGKPVTLSCSQTLNHNVMYWYQQKSSQAPKLLFHYYDKDFNNEADTPDNFQSRRPNTSFCFLDIRSPGLGDTAMYLCATTPGADTQYFGPGTRLTVL.